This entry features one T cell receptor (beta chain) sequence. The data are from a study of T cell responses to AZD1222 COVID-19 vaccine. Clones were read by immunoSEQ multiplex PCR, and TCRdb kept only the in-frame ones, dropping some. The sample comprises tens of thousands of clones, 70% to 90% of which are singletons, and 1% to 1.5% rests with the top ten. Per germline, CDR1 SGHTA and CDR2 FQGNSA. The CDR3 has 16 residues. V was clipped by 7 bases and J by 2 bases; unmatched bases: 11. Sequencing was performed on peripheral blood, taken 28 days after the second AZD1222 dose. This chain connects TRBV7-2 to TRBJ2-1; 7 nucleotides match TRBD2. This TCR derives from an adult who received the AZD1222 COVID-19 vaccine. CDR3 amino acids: CASTLSGPSTYNEQFF. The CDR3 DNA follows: TGTGCCAGCACCCTTAGCGGGCCCTCGACCTACAATGAGCAGTTCTTC.